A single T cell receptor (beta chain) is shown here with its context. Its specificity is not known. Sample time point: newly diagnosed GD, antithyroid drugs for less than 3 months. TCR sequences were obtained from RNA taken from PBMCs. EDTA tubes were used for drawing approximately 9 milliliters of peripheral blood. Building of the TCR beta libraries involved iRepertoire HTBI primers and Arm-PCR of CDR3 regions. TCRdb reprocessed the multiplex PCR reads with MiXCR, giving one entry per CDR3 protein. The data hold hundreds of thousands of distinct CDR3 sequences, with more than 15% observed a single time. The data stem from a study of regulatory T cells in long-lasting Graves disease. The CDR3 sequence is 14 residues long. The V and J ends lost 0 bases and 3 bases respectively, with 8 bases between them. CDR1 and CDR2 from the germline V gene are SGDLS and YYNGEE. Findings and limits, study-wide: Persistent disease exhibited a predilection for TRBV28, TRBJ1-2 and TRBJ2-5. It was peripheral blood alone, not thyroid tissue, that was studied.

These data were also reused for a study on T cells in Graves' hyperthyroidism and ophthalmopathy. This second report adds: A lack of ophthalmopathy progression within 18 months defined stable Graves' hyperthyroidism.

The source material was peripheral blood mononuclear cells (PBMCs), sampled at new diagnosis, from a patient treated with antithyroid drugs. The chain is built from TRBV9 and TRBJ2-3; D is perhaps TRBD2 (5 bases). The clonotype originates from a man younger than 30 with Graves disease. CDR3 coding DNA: TGTGCCAGCAGCGTAGCGGGATTAACAGATACGCAGTATTTT. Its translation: CASSVAGLTDTQYF.